Detailed here is one TCR beta chain. Its specificity is unknown. This sample was taken from a study of T cells in localized non-small cell lung cancer. Some clones are missing from TCRdb's copy, which holds only in-frame ones; the method was immunoSEQ multiplex PCR. The table includes some 50,000 clones, approximately 86% detected once. Study-level results: Median about 58 top-100 tumor clones were shared with paired adjacent lung. Overall survival was longer when the density of T cells in the blood was higher. The study sequenced only one region of the tumor. As a result, intratumor heterogeneity could not be excluded and remains possible.

Trimming took off 6 bases at V and 4 bases at J, with 12 bases between the two ends. Germline CDR1 SNHLY, CDR2 FYNNEI. The CDR3 loop spans 13 amino acids. The TCR sequence derives from a female donor with stage II lung adenocarcinoma. The sample here was PBMCs, taken before any cancer treatment. The chain combines TRBV2 with TRBJ1-2, with TRBD1 as a possible D gene (5 bases). The CDR3 reads CASSPDGGYGYTF. The CDR3 DNA sequence: TGTGCCAGCAGCCCCGACGGGGGCTATGGCTACACCTTC.